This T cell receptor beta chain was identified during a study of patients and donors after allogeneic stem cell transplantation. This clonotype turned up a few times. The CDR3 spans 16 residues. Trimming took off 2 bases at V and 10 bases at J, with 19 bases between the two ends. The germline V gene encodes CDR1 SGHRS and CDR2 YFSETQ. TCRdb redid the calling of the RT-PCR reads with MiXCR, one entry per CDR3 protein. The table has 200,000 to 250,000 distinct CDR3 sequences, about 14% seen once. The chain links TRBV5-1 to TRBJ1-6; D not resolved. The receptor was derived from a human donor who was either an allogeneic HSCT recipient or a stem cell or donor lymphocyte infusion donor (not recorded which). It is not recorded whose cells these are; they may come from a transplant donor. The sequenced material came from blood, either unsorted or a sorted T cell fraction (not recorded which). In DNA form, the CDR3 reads TGCGCCAGCAGCTTAGCACAGCAAAGGTTTGGGTCACCCCTCCACTTT. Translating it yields CASSLAQQRFGSPLHF.